These 28 T cell receptor beta chains were all obtained from the same sample, sequenced in a study of blood T cell repertoires in COVID-19. Sequencing used immunoSEQ multiplex PCR; TCRdb keeps in-frame clones, though not all of them. The data show 70,000 to 90,000 clones, around 90% seen once. What was sequenced was peripheral blood. Receptor source: a man in his forties or fifties with acute or convalescent COVID-19.

The chain carries TRBV15 and TRBJ1-2; D not certain. The germline V gene has CDR1 LNHNV and CDR2 YYDKDF (reference sequence). This CDR3 spans 14 amino acids. V shed 0 bases and J shed 0 bases, with 5 bases lying between them. CDR3 region: CATSRDLSNYGYTF. The CDR3 DNA follows: TGTGCCACCAGCAGAGATCTGTCTAACTATGGCTACACCTTC.

The chain employs TRBV5-1 and TRBJ1-2; tentative D call: TRBD1 (5 bases). The CDR3 has 13 amino acids. Germline lookup yields CDR1 SGHRS and CDR2 YFSETQ. Trimming shortened V by 0 bases and J by 8 bases, and 11 bases separated the two germline ends. The CDR3 DNA reads as TGCGCCAGCAGCTTGGCAGGGTACGGCGGCTACACCTTC. Translated, it gives CASSLAGYGGYTF.

This clone was counted a few times. V and J are TRBV24-1 and TRBJ1-4; 9 bases match TRBD1. Germline-derived CDR1 and CDR2 are KGHDR and SFDVKD. The V gene end was trimmed by 4 bases and the J gene end by 8 bases; junction bases not matched to a gene: 10. The CDR3 has 16 amino acids. CDR3 in DNA: TGTGCCACCAGTGACCCTTCCGGGACAGGGAAGGAAAAACTGTTTTTT. This sequence encodes CATSDPSGTGKEKLFF.

This clone has only a few counts. This sequence joins TRBV3-1 (or the pseudogene TRBV3-2) and TRBJ2-2; perhaps TRBD2 as D (6 bases). CDR3 length equals 16 residues. Per the germline V gene, CDR1 is LGHDT and CDR2 is YNNKEL (reference sequence). V lost 6 bases and J lost 3, with 17 bases in between. CDR3 DNA: TGTGCCAGCAGGGAGGGTTTTTATCGTGACACCGGGGAGCTGTTTTTT. Protein product: CASREGFYRDTGELFF.

The chain employs TRBV10-2 and TRBJ2-5; maybe TRBD2 (5 bases). Germline CDR1 and CDR2: WSHSY and SAAADI. The germline V and J ends were trimmed by 4 bases and 2 bases, with 11 bases remaining between them. This CDR3 is built from 14 residues. The CDR3 DNA reads as TGCGCCAGCAGTGGTTGGACTGCACAAGAGACCCAGTACTTC. Its translation is CASSGWTAQETQYF.

This rearrangement joins TRBV7-9 to TRBJ2-7; TRBD1 matches at 9 bases. The CDR3 runs 16 residues. V gave up 4 bases and J gave up 3 bases; unmatched junction bases: 10. Germline CDR1 SEHNR, CDR2 FQNEAQ (reference sequence). Here the CDR3 DNA reads TGTGCCAGCAGCTCACCCGGACAGGGGACCATCTACGAGCAGTACTTC. Protein sequence: CASSSPGQGTIYEQYF.

V and J are TRBV15 and TRBJ2-5, with a tentative D call TRBD2 (6 bases). The CDR3 is 17 residues long. Deletions cut 0 bases from V and 2 bases from J, with 16 bases between. The V gene's germline CDR1 is LNHNV and CDR2 YYDKDF (reference sequence). This CDR3 is CATSREWRGPRQETQYF. CDR3 coding DNA: TGTGCCACCAGCAGAGAGTGGAGGGGCCCCCGACAAGAGACCCAGTACTTC.

The chain carries TRBV2 and TRBJ1-6, with D unresolved. The germline V gene has CDR1 SNHLY and CDR2 FYNNEI. Trimming left V 4 bases short and J 6 bases short, with 10 bases between. CDR3 size: 14 residues. CDR3 loop: CASSVGRSNSPLHF. CDR3 bases: TGTGCCAGCAGTGTCGGCAGGTCTAATTCACCCCTCCACTTT. The whole variable domain, filled in from reference TRBV2 and TRBJ1-6, reads EPEVTQTPSHQVTQMGQEVILRCVPISNHLYFYWYRQILGQKVEFLVSFYNNEISEKSEIFDDQFSVERPDGSNFTLKIRSTKLEDSAMYFCASSVGRSNSPLHFGNGTRLTVT.

The chain employs TRBV4-1 and TRBJ1-5, with no clear D. Germline loops: CDR1 MGHRA, CDR2 YSYEKL. Trimming removed 1 base from V and 5 bases from J, with 12 bases in between. The CDR3 loop spans 15 amino acids. This chain's CDR3 is CASSQVDSSYQPQHF. The CDR3, as DNA: TGCGCCAGCAGCCAAGTGGACTCAAGCTATCAGCCCCAGCATTTT.

This chain links TRBV18 with TRBJ1-1; no clear D gene. Germline CDR1 reads KGHSH; CDR2 reads LQKENI. V lost 0 bases and J lost 0, with 5 bases in between. The CDR3 length is 14 residues. The CDR3 here is CASSPPSVNTEAFF. CDR3 DNA: TGTGCCAGCTCACCACCGTCAGTGAACACTGAAGCTTTCTTT.

A few counts support this clone. CDR3 sequence: CASSHAGTGDNSPLHF. In DNA, the CDR3 is TGTGCCAGCAGCCACGCCGGGACAGGGGATAATTCACCCCTCCACTTT. This sequence joins TRBV6-2 or TRBV6-3 and TRBJ1-6, with 10 bases aligning to TRBD1. This CDR3 contains 16 residues. V lost 6 bases and J lost 5; bases outside the gene matches: 7. Germline loops: CDR1 MNHEY, CDR2 SVGEGT.

V gene TRBV24-1 combines with J gene TRBJ1-2; a weak D match, TRBD1 (5 bases). Germline-derived CDR1 and CDR2 are KGHDR and SFDVKD. V was shortened by 3 bases and J by 4 bases, with 14 bases between the two germline ends. The CDR3 totals 15 residues. CDR3 residues: CATSDPSAQGYGYTF. Written as DNA, the CDR3 is TGTGCCACCAGTGATCCGAGTGCTCAGGGCTATGGCTACACCTTC.

The chain employs TRBV10-1 and TRBJ2-1, with 7 positions matching TRBD2. The CDR3 runs to 12 residues. Germline CDR1 WNHNN, CDR2 SYGVQD (reference sequence). V dropped 4 bases and J dropped 8; count of bases not matched to a gene: 2. The DNA of the CDR3 is TGCGCCAGCAGTGGGACTAGTCATGAGCAGTTCTTC. Translated: CASSGTSHEQFF.

The chain joins TRBV4-1 to TRBJ2-3, with a possible D match to TRBD1 (6 bases). The CDR3 is 15 amino acids. Germline V gene sequence: CDR1 MGHRA, CDR2 YSYEKL. The V end was cut by 5 bases, the J end by 2 bases, with 14 bases between. CDR3: CASSVQGGDTDTQYF. The CDR3 bases are TGCGCCAGCAGCGTACAGGGTGGGGACACAGATACGCAGTATTTT.

CDR3 sequence (DNA): TGTGCCAGCAGCTTAGACAGCGGGGGGCCCTACGAGCAGTACTTC. It is translated as CASSLDSGGPYEQYF. The V call is TRBV7-6, the J call TRBJ2-7, with 9 bases aligning to TRBD2. The germline CDR1 and CDR2 sequences are SGHVS and FNYEAQ. The CDR3 length is 15 residues. The V gene end was trimmed by 1 base and the J gene end by 2 bases; junction bases not matched to a gene: 3. The full variable domain, rest sourced from reference TRBV7-6 and TRBJ2-7, is GAGVSQSPRYKVTKRGQDVALRCDPISGHVSLYWYRQALGQGPEFLTYFNYEAQQDKSGLPNDRFSAERPEGSISTLTIQRTEQRDSAMYRCASSLDSGGPYEQYFGPGTRLTVT.

The DNA of the CDR3 is TGTGCCAGCAGCTCAGGACAGGCGAACACTGAAGCTTTCTTT. It specifies CASSSGQANTEAFF. The chain uses TRBV7-8 and TRBJ1-1; TRBD1 matches at 7 bases. The germline gives CDR1 SGHVS, CDR2 FQNEAQ. The V segment lost 4 bases and the J segment 1 base; nucleotides outside the gene matches: 3. The CDR3 totals 14 residues.

The chain recombines TRBV18 with TRBJ1-2; D is undetermined. Germline CDR1 and CDR2: KGHSH and LQKENI. The CDR3 is made up of 16 amino acids. The germline V and J ends were trimmed by 4 bases and 0 bases, with 15 bases remaining between them. The CDR3 sequence: CASSLNGAAANYGYTF. DNA for the CDR3: TGTGCCAGCTCACTTAATGGAGCGGCAGCTAACTATGGCTACACCTTC.

This rearrangement joins TRBV21-1 to TRBJ1-3; the table's D call, TRBD1, was not checked against the DNA. TRBV21-1 has pseudogene status. The CDR3 runs to 17 residues. The CDR3: CASSSPGGHISGNTIYF. For the CDR3, the DNA is TGTGCCAGCAGCTCCCCAGGGGGACACATCTCTGGAAACACCATATATTTT.

This clone came up a few times. The chain joins TRBV12-3 or TRBV12-4 to TRBJ1-5, with D perhaps TRBD1 (6 bases). Trimming cost V 6 bases and J 6 bases, with 9 bases left between them. CDR3 length: 12 residues. DNA of the CDR3: TGTGCCAGCAGAACACAGGGTCAGCCCCAGCATTTT. Encoded protein: CASRTQGQPQHF.

A few counts support this clone. V and J are TRBV5-1 and TRBJ2-3; 9 bases align to TRBD2. The germline V gene has CDR1 SGHRS and CDR2 YFSETQ. After removal of 0 bases from V and 3 bases from J, the junction contained 8 bases not matched to a gene. This CDR3 has 17 residues. DNA of the CDR3: TGCGCCAGCAGCTTGGGGCCTAGCGGGGAATTGACAGATACGCAGTATTTT. Protein sequence: CASSLGPSGELTDTQYF.

This clone appeared a single time. This chain uses TRBV10-1 with TRBJ1-5; D is perhaps TRBD1 (6 bases). With 5 bases removed from V and 2 bases from J, the gap between germline ends came to 16 bases. Germline lookup yields CDR1 WNHNN and CDR2 SYGVQD (reference sequence). This CDR3 contains 16 residues. The CDR3 region has the DNA TGCGCCAGCAGTAAAAAAACGGGACACCGCAATCAGCCCCAGCATTTT. It is translated as CASSKKTGHRNQPQHF.

This clone showed up just once. The V gene is TRBV18, the J gene TRBJ1-4; unclear D gene. Trimming removed 4 bases from V and 0 bases from J, with 6 bases in between. In germline, CDR1 is KGHSH, CDR2 LQKENI. The CDR3 is 14 residues long. CDR3 nucleotides: TGTGCCAGCTCACTGGGAGCAACTAATGAAAAACTGTTTTTT. The encoded protein is CASSLGATNEKLFF.

The V call is TRBV28, the J call TRBJ1-6; D is possibly TRBD1 (5 bases). Germline CDR1 is MDHEN and CDR2 is SYDVKM. The germline V and J ends were trimmed by 7 bases and 4 bases, with 17 bases remaining between them. The CDR3 loop spans 16 amino acids. The CDR3 here is CASNVWSGVYNSPLHF. The CDR3 nucleotides are TGTGCCAGCAACGTTTGGTCGGGGGTTTATAATTCACCCCTCCACTTT.

The rearrangement links TRBV7-7 to TRBJ2-5, with 11 positions matching TRBD1. From germline, CDR1 is SSHAT and CDR2 FNYEAQ (reference sequence). The CDR3 spans 15 residues. V lost 5 bases to trimming and J lost 5 bases; unmatched junction nucleotides: 7. The CDR3 nucleotides read TGTGCCAGCAGCAGAGGACAGGGGGCGGGGGAGACCCAGTACTTC. Its translation: CASSRGQGAGETQYF. Full variable domain (missing parts from reference TRBV7-7 and TRBJ2-5): GAGVSQSPRYKVTKRGQDVTLRCDPISSHATLYWYQQALGQGPEFLTYFNYEAQPDKSGLPSDRFSAERPEGSISTLTIQRTEQRDSAMYRCASSRGQGAGETQYFGPGTRLLVL.

The chain recombines TRBV27 with TRBJ2-3, with 8 bases that match TRBD2. The ends lost 0 bases at V and 5 bases at J; junction bases unmatched: 7. This CDR3 is 16 amino acids long. Germline CDR1 is MNHEY and CDR2 is SMNVEV (reference sequence). The CDR3 is CASSLSNGGALDTQYF. The CDR3 nucleotides are TGTGCCAGCAGTTTATCGAACGGGGGGGCCTTAGATACGCAGTATTTT.

The chain recombines TRBV7-9 with TRBJ2-1, with 7 bases lining up with TRBD2. The V and J ends lost 1 base and 9 bases, in that order; junction bases with no gene match: 9. CDR1 is SEHNR, CDR2 FQNEAQ, per germline (reference sequence). This CDR3 is built from 15 residues. The CDR3 region has the DNA TGTGCCAGCAGCTTAGTGGGGGGGAATTTCGGTGAGCAGTTCTTC. Amino acids: CASSLVGGNFGEQFF.

Details on this clone: The sample contains more than one DNA sequence encoding this CDR3. The V gene is TRBV7-3, the J gene TRBJ2-2; the D gene is possibly TRBD2 (7 bases). There are 17 residues in the CDR3. Germline loops: CDR1 SGHTA, CDR2 FQGTGA. V dropped 6 bases and J dropped 0 bases, with 17 bases sitting between them. This CDR3 reads CASRPGGGGTNTGELFF. In DNA form, the CDR3 reads TGTGCCAGCAGACCCGGGGGCGGGGGTACGAACACCGGGGAGCTGTTTTTT.

The chain links TRBV27 to TRBJ1-5; possible D gene TRBD1, 6 bases. In germline, CDR1 is MNHEY, CDR2 SMNVEV (reference sequence). V was clipped by 8 bases and J by 1 base, with 12 bases between them. There are 14 residues in the CDR3. The CDR3 bases are TGTGCCAGCGGACAAACAGGGAGCAATCAGCCCCAGCATTTT. Translation: CASGQTGSNQPQHF.